These 21 T cell receptor beta chains originate from one sample sequenced in a study of cytomegalovirus exposure and HLA in healthy donors. Primers included in the PCR were 60 Vbeta and 13 Jbeta primers. The data were produced by immunoSEQ multiplex PCR, yet TCRdb's version contains in-frame clones alone and is incomplete. The table includes roughly 130,000 clones, 60% to 85% detected once. The sequenced material came from PBMCs. These receptors were collected from a male donor in good health and CMV-seropositive.

The chain carries TRBV20-1 and TRBJ1-2; D call uncertain. The CDR3 is 11 amino acids. Germline V lookup: CDR1 DFQATT, CDR2 SNEGSKA (reference sequence). The V gene lost 3 bases and the J gene lost 5 bases, with 7 bases spanning the gap. The CDR3 spells CSASERYGYTF. The CDR3 DNA sequence: TGCAGTGCTAGTGAGCGATATGGCTACACCTTC.

The chain employs TRBV6-1 and TRBJ2-1; TRBD2 matches 8 bases. Trimming removed 2 bases from V and 7 bases from J; junction bases left unmatched: 10. In germline, CDR1 is MNHNS, CDR2 SASEGT. The CDR3 runs to 16 residues. In DNA form, the CDR3 reads TGTGCCAGCAGTGAATACGGGACTAGATATTGGAATGAGCAGTTCTTC. Amino acid sequence: CASSEYGTRYWNEQFF.

This clone was found once. The chain is built from TRBV28 and TRBJ2-7; D perhaps matches TRBD1 (6 bases). V was cut by 8 bases and J by 6 bases, with 14 bases left in between. CDR1 and CDR2 from the germline V gene are MDHEN and SYDVKM. CDR3 size: 12 residues. CDR3 protein: CASAFTGTEQYF. The CDR3 nucleotides are TGTGCCAGCGCGTTTACAGGGACCGAGCAGTACTTC.

This chain connects TRBV27 to TRBJ2-5; TRBD2 might be the D (6 bases). CDR1 is MNHEY and CDR2 is SMNVEV in the germline V gene (reference sequence). This CDR3 contains 14 residues. V lost 2 bases and J 5 bases, leaving 12 bases between the germline ends. The CDR3 reads CASSLAGIRETQYF. The CDR3 DNA sequence: TGTGCCAGCAGTTTAGCGGGAATTCGTGAGACCCAGTACTTC.

This chain uses TRBV6-5 with TRBJ2-7; 10 nucleotides agree with TRBD1. This CDR3 is built from 16 residues. Germline V CDR1 and CDR2: MNHEY, SVGAGI. Trimming cost V 0 bases and J 4 bases; bases outside gene matches: 6. The CDR3 DNA sequence: TGTGCCAGCAGTTACTCGATCGACAGGGGGCCTTACGAGCAGTACTTC. Protein: CASSYSIDRGPYEQYF.

The V call is TRBV7-2, the J call TRBJ1-2; 12 bases line up with TRBD1. CDR1 and CDR2 from the germline V gene are SGHTA and FQGNSA. The CDR3 is 16 residues long. With V trimmed by 2 bases and J by 8 bases, 9 bases remained unmatched. The CDR3, as DNA: TGTGCCAGCAGCTTACCCCCGGGACAGGGGGCAACGGGCTACACCTTC. Translation: CASSLPPGQGATGYTF.

In the case of this clone: At one of its ends the junction is not consistent with the germline gene, which may arise from a read error. This chain links TRBV6-6 with TRBJ1-5; 7 bases are a match to TRBD1. This CDR3 spans 14 amino acids. Germline CDR1 reads MNHNY; CDR2 reads SVGAGI (reference sequence). The CDR3 loop is CASSTGDSYQPQHF. CDR3 in DNA: TGTGCCAGCAGCACAGGGGATAGCTATCAGCCCCAGCATTTT.

The chain recombines TRBV5-6 with TRBJ2-5, with D perhaps matching TRBD2 (6 bases). The CDR3 extends over 15 amino acids. V was trimmed by 2 bases and J by 2 bases, leaving 13 bases between them. Germline lookup yields CDR1 SGHDT and CDR2 YYEEEE. The CDR3 is CASSFPSREQETQYF. The CDR3, as DNA: TGTGCCAGCAGCTTTCCGTCCCGGGAGCAAGAGACCCAGTACTTC.

This chain joins TRBV7-9 and TRBJ2-5; 9 bases agree with TRBD1. The J call may be wrong; the DNA end is better matched by TRBJ2-7. The V gene's germline CDR1 is SEHNR and CDR2 FQNEAQ (reference sequence). The CDR3 extends over 16 amino acids. The chain's CDR3 is CASSSLGTGRTYEQYF. CDR3 bases: TGTGCCAGCAGCTCCCTCGGGACAGGGAGAACCTACGAGCAGTACTTC.

In its sample, this clone was seen a few times. The genes are TRBV27 and TRBJ2-3; D may be TRBD2 (6 bases). The CDR3 contains 15 residues. Germline-derived CDR1 and CDR2 are MNHEY and SMNVEV (reference sequence). V lost 5 bases and J 6 bases, leaving 18 bases between the germline ends. The CDR3 is CASSLAPGVFDTQYF. CDR3 sequence (DNA): TGTGCCAGCAGTCTAGCGCCCGGGGTTTTTGATACGCAGTATTTT.

This chain links TRBV19 with TRBJ2-1; TRBD2 matches at 11 bases. There are 14 residues in the CDR3. Germline-derived CDR1 and CDR2 are LNHDA and SQIVND (reference sequence). The trim removed 7 bases at V and 4 bases at J, leaving 3 bases unmatched. This chain's CDR3 is CASKGLAAYNEQFF. DNA for the CDR3: TGTGCCAGTAAGGGACTAGCGGCTTACAATGAGCAGTTCTTC.

The chain employs TRBV28 and TRBJ2-2, with 9 bases matching TRBD1. Germline V gives CDR1 MDHEN, CDR2 SYDVKM. V shed 4 bases, J shed 5 bases, and the junction held 17 bases outside the gene matches. CDR3 size: 19 residues. The CDR3 DNA reads TGTGCCAGCAGTTGGACCACGGGACAGGGATTTCTTAGGACCGGGGAGCTGTTTTTT. Protein sequence: CASSWTTGQGFLRTGELFF.

This chain joins TRBV4-1 and TRBJ2-7; the match to TRBD1 covers 8 bases. CDR3 length: 17 residues. The V gene end was trimmed by 1 base and the J gene end by 2 bases; junction bases not matched to a gene: 10. CDR1 and CDR2 from the germline V gene are MGHRA and YSYEKL. The CDR3 DNA follows: TGCGCCAGCAGCCAAGGAAGGGTCGGGACAGGCACCTACGAGCAGTACTTC. Amino acid sequence: CASSQGRVGTGTYEQYF.

The rearrangement uses TRBV6-1 and TRBJ2-7; 8 bases fit TRBD1. CDR3 length equals 14 residues. V shed 10 bases and J 4 bases; nucleotides not matched to a gene: 12. CDR1 and CDR2 (germline): MNHNS, SASEGT. CDR3 sequence: CATKNLGQGYEQYF. Here the CDR3 DNA reads TGTGCCACCAAAAATCTCGGACAGGGTTACGAGCAGTACTTC.

The chain recombines TRBV7-9 with TRBJ2-3; TRBD2 matches 10 bases. The CDR3 contains 17 residues. The V gene end was trimmed by 1 base and the J gene end by 4 bases; junction bases not matched to a gene: 8. CDR1 and CDR2 from the germline V gene are SEHNR and FQNEAQ (reference sequence). CDR3 residues: CASSLGPSGSGSDTQYF. In DNA, the CDR3 is TGTGCCAGCAGCTTAGGTCCTAGCGGGAGTGGATCAGATACGCAGTATTTT.

This clone has a single count. The gene calls are TRBV13 and TRBJ2-5, with TRBD2 matching over 10 bases. This CDR3 region has 18 residues. Trimming cost V 4 bases and J 0 bases; bases outside gene matches: 11. The germline V gene has CDR1 PRHDT and CDR2 FYEKMQ (reference sequence). CDR3: CASSSAGGFFEHQETQYF. In nucleotides, the CDR3 is TGTGCCAGCAGCTCAGCGGGGGGGTTCTTCGAACACCAAGAGACCCAGTACTTC.

With regard to this clone: This same CDR3 is encoded by further DNA sequences in the sample. This chain uses TRBV27 with TRBJ2-3, with 7 bases matching TRBD1. Per germline, CDR1 MNHEY and CDR2 SMNVEV (reference sequence). With 5 bases clipped from V and 3 bases from J, the junction kept 5 bases outside the gene matches. This CDR3 spans 14 amino acids. For the CDR3, the DNA is TGTGCCAGCAGTCGACAGGGAAGGACAGATACGCAGTATTTT. This gives the protein CASSRQGRTDTQYF.

The chain has TRBV5-4 and TRBJ2-2; 12 nucleotides line up with TRBD2. The V segment lost 2 bases and the J segment 8 bases; nucleotides outside the gene matches: 7. This CDR3 has 16 residues. Germline CDR1 reads SGHNT; CDR2 reads YYREEE (reference sequence). The CDR3 loop reads CASSLPRLAGVGELFF. The CDR3, as DNA: TGTGCCAGCAGCTTACCGCGACTAGCGGGAGTGGGGGAGCTGTTTTTT.

The V call is TRBV7-8, the J call TRBJ1-3; D perhaps matches TRBD1 (6 bases). Trimming removed 4 bases at V and 2 bases at J, with 12 bases between. The germline gives CDR1 SGHVS, CDR2 FQNEAQ. CDR3 size: 15 residues. Written as DNA, the CDR3 is TGTGCCAGCAGCTCACGGACAGCTCCTGGAAACACCATATATTTT. It translates to CASSSRTAPGNTIYF.

The table lists this clone with a few counts. The V call is TRBV18, the J call TRBJ2-7; D possibly corresponds to TRBD1 (5 bases). V shed 6 bases and J shed 1 base, with 25 bases lying between them. Germline CDR1 and CDR2: KGHSH and LQKENI. The CDR3 length is 18 residues. Here the CDR3 DNA reads TGTGCCAGCTCCCCAATTGGGGCAGTATCCACCCGGTCCTACGAGCAGTACTTC. It encodes CASSPIGAVSTRSYEQYF. The entire variable domain, with the rest obtained from reference TRBV18 and TRBJ2-7, is as follows: NAGVMQNPRHLVRRRGQEARLRCSPMKGHSHVYWYRQLPEEGLKFMVYLQKENIIDESGMPKERFSAEFPKEGPSILRIQQVVRGDSAAYFCASSPIGAVSTRSYEQYFGPGTRLTVT.

The chain carries TRBV11-2 and TRBJ1-1; D gene unclear. The CDR3 is made up of 12 amino acids. Trimming removed 4 bases from V and 5 bases from J, with 8 bases in between. The V gene's germline CDR1 is SGHAT and CDR2 FQNNGV. The CDR3 loop is CASSSPGTEAFF. The CDR3 coding sequence is TGTGCCAGCAGCTCCCCGGGGACTGAAGCTTTCTTT.